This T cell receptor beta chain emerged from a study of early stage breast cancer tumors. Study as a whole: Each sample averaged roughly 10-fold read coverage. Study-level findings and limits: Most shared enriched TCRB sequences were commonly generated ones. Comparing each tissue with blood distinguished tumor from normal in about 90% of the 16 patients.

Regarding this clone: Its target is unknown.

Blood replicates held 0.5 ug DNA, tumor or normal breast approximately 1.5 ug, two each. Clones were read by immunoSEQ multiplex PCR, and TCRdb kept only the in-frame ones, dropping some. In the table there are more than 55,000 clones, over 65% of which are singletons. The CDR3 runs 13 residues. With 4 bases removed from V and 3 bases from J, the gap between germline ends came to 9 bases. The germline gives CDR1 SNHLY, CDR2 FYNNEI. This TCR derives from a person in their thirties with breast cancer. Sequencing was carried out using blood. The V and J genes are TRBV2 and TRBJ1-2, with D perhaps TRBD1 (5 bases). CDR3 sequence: CASSGDEYYGYTF. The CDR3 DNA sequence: TGTGCCAGCAGTGGGGACGAATACTATGGCTACACCTTC.